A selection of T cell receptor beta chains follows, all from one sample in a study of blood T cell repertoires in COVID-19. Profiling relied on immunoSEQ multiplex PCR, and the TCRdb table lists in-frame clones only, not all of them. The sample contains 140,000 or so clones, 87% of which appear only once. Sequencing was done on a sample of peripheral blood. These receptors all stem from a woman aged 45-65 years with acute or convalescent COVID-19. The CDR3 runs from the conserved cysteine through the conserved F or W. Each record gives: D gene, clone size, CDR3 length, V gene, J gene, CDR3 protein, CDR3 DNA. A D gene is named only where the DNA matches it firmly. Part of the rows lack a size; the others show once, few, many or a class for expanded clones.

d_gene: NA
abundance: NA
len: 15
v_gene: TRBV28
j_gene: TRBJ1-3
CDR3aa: CASSLRGGSGNTIYF
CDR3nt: TGTGCCAGCAGTTTGAGGGGGGGCTCTGGAAACACCATATATTTT

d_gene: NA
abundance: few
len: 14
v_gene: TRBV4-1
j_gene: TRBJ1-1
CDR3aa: CASSLSQLNTEAFF
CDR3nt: TGCGCCAGCAGCCTATCCCAGTTGAACACTGAAGCTTTCTTT

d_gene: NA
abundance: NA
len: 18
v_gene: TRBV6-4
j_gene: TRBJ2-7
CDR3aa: CASSDVGGFRDWSYEQYF
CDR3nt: TGTGCCAGCAGTGACGTCGGCGGCTTCCGGGACTGGTCCTACGAGCAGTACTTC

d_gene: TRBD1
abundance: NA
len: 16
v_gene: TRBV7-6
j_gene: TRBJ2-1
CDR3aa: CASSWLMTGGSVEQFF
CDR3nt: TGTGCCAGCAGCTGGTTAATGACAGGGGGCAGCGTTGAGCAGTTCTTC

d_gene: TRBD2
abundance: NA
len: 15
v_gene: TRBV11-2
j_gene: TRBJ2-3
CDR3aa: CASSLDLGSGTAQYF
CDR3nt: TGTGCCAGCAGCTTAGATCTCGGTAGCGGGACGGCGCAGTATTTT

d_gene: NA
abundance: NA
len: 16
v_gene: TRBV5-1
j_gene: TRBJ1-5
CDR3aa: CASSWGVAGPEQPQHF
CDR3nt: TGCGCCAGCAGCTGGGGGGTCGCAGGGCCGGAGCAGCCCCAGCATTTT

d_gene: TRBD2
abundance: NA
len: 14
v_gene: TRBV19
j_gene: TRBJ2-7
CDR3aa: CASSVAGGLYEQYF
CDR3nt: TGTGCCAGTAGCGTAGCGGGGGGACTATACGAGCAGTACTTC

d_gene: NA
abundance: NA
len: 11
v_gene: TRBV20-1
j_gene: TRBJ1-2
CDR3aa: CSARYGSGYTF
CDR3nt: TGCAGTGCTAGATATGGTAGTGGCTACACCTTC

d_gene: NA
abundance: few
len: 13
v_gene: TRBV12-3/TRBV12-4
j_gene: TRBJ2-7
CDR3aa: CASSLLTLPEQYF
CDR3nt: TGTGCCAGCAGTTTACTTACACTACCCGAGCAGTACTTC

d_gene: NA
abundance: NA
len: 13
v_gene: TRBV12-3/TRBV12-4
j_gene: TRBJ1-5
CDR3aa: CASRSDRLQPQHF
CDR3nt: TGTGCCAGCAGATCAGACAGATTACAGCCCCAGCATTTT

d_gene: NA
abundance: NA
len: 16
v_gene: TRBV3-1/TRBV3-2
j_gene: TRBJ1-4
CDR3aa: CASSQRAGRANEKLFF
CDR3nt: TGTGCCAGCAGCCAGCGTGCAGGGCGCGCTAATGAAAAACTGTTTTTT

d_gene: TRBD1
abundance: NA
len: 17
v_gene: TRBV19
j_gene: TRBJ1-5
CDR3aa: CASSMNVGDRGRQPQHF
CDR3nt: TGTGCCAGTAGTATGAACGTAGGGGACAGGGGGCGGCAGCCCCAGCATTTT

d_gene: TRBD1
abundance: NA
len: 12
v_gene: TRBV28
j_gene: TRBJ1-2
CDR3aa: CASSIQGDGYTF
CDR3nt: TGTGCCAGCAGTATACAGGGGGATGGCTACACCTTC

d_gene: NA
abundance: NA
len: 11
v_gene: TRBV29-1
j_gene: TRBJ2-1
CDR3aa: CSVGGNNEQFF
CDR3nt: TGCAGCGTTGGCGGTAACAATGAGCAGTTCTTC

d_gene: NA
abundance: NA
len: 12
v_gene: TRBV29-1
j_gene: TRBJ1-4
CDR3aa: CSVGQGNEKLFF
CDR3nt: TGCAGCGTTGGGCAGGGAAACGAAAAACTGTTTTTT

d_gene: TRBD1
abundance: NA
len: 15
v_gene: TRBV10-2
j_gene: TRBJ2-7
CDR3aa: CASAQELDRGPEQYF
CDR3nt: TGCGCCAGCGCCCAAGAGTTGGACAGGGGGCCCGAGCAGTACTTC

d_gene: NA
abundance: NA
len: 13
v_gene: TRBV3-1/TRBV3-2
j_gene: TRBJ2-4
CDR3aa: CASSQGGQNIQYF
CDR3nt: TGTGCCAGCAGCCAGGGGGGGCAAAACATTCAGTACTTC

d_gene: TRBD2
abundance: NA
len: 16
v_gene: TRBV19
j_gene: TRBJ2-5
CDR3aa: CASSASWGGVRGTQYF
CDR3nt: TGTGCCAGTAGTGCATCCTGGGGGGGAGTCCGGGGGACCCAGTACTTC

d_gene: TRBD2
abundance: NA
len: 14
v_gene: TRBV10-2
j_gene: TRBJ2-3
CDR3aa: CASTTGGFTDTQYF
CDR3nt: TGCGCCAGCACCACGGGGGGGTTCACAGATACGCAGTATTTT

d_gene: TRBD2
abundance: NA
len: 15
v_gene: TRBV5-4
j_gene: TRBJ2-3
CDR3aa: CASSLTSGETDTQYF
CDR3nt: TGTGCCAGCAGCTTGACTAGCGGGGAGACAGATACGCAGTATTTT

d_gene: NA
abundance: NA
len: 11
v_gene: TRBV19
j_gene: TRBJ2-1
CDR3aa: CASSSEGEQFF
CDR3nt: TGTGCCAGTAGTTCCGAGGGTGAGCAGTTCTTC

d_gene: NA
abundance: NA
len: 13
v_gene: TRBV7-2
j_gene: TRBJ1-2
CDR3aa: CASSLAGDNGYTF
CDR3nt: TGTGCCAGCAGCCTAGCAGGGGATAATGGCTACACCTTC

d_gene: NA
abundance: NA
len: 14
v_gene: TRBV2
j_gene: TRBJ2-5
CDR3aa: CASSEVGALETQYF
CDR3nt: TGTGCCAGCAGTGAAGTGGGGGCTCTCGAGACCCAGTACTTC

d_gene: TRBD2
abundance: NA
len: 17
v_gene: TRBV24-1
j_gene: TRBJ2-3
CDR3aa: CATSDLTSGGTTDTQYF
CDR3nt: TGTGCCACCAGTGACCTTACTAGCGGGGGAACCACAGATACGCAGTATTTT

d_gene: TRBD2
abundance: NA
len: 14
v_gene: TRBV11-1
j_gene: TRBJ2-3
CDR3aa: CASSGGLASDTQYF
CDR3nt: TGTGCCAGCAGCGGGGGACTAGCGTCAGATACGCAGTATTTT

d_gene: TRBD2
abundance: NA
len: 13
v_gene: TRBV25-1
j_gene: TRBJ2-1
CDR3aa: CASRGDYKYEQFF
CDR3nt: TGTGCCAGCAGGGGGGACTACAAGTATGAGCAGTTCTTC

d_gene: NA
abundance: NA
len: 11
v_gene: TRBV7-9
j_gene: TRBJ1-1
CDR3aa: CASSFTGKAFF
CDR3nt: TGTGCCAGCAGCTTTACAGGGAAAGCTTTCTTT

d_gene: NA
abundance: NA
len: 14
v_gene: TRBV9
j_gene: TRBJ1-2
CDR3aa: CASSVAAGNYGYTF
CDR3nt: TGTGCCAGCAGCGTAGCTGCGGGTAACTATGGCTACACCTTC

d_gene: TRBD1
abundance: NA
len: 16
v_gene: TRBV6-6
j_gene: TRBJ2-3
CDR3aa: CASSYEGAWGTDTQYF
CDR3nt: TGTGCCAGCAGTTACGAGGGGGCCTGGGGCACAGATACGCAGTATTTT

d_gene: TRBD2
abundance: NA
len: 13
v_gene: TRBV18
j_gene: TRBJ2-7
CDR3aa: CASSATSAYEQYF
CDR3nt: TGTGCCAGCTCAGCGACTAGCGCCTACGAGCAGTACTTC

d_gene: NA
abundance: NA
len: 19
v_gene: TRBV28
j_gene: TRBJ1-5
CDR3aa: CASSFSVPGLDSSNQPQHF
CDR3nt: TGTGCCAGCAGTTTTTCCGTTCCTGGACTGGACAGTAGCAATCAGCCCCAGCATTTT

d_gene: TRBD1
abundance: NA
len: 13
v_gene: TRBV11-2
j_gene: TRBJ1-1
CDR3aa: CASRQGIGAEAFF
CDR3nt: TGTGCCAGCAGACAGGGGATAGGGGCTGAAGCTTTCTTT

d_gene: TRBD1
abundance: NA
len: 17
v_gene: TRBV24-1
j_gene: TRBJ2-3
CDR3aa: CATSEPTGDLHTDTQYF
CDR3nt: TGTGCCACCAGTGAGCCCACAGGGGACCTCCACACAGATACGCAGTATTTT

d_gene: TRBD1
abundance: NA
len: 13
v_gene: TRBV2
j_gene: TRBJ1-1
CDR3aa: CADRAIMNTEAFF
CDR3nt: TGTGCCGACAGGGCGATCATGAACACTGAAGCTTTCTTT

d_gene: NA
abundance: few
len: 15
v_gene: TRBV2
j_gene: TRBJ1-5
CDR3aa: CASSDREYSNQPQHF
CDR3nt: TGTGCCAGCAGTGACAGGGAATATAGCAATCAGCCCCAGCATTTT

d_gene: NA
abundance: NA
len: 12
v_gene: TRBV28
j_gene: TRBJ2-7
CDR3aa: CASSFQTYEQYF
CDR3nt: TGTGCCAGCAGTTTCCAGACCTACGAGCAGTACTTC

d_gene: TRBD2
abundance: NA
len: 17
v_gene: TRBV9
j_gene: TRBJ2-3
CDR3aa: CASSVAGSGGPTDTQYF
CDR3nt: TGTGCCAGCAGCGTAGCTGGTAGCGGGGGGCCCACAGATACGCAGTATTTT

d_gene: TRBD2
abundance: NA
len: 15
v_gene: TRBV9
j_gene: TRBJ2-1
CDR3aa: CASSPFGGGADEQFF
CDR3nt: TGTGCCAGCAGCCCCTTCGGCGGGGGGGCAGATGAGCAGTTCTTC

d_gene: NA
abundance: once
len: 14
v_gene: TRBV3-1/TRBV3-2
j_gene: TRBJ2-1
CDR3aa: CASSQSPPTGEQFF
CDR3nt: TGTGCCAGCAGCCAATCCCCCCCCACAGGGGAGCAGTTCTTC

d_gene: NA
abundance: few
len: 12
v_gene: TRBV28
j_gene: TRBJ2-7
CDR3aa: CASSDRTYEQYF
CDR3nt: TGTGCCAGCAGTGACAGGACCTACGAGCAGTACTTC